A single sample is the source of the 4 T cell receptor beta chains below, sequenced in a study of T cell repertoires in cytomegalovirus infection. TCRdb processed the reads anew with MiXCR; each CDR3 protein has one entry. Of 150,000 to 200,000 distinct CDR3 sequences listed, over 25% are singletons. The sequenced sample consisted of PBMCs. All receptors come from a human donor in good health (CMV status not recorded). Some clones in this sample may be carry-over from other donors' samples.

The chain carries TRBV19 and TRBJ1-2, with 7 bases lining up with TRBD1. The germline V gene encodes CDR1 LNHDA and CDR2 SQIVND (reference sequence). The CDR3 spans 14 residues. Trimming at V came to 5 bases and at J to 8 bases, leaving 11 bases not matched to a gene. This CDR3 is CASSDPDRLVGYTF. CDR3 sequence (DNA): TGTGCCAGTAGTGACCCGGACAGGTTGGTCGGCTACACCTTC. Based on the CDR3 plus reference TRBV19 and TRBJ1-2, the full variable domain is DGGITQSPKYLFRKEGQNVTLSCEQNLNHDAMYWYRQDPGQGLRLIYYSQIVNDFQKGDIAEGYSVSREKKESFPLTVTSAQKNPTAFYLCASSDPDRLVGYTFGSGTRLTVV.

CDR3 residues: CAWSVGRDNYGYTF. DNA of the CDR3: TGTGCCTGGAGTGTGGGCAGAGACAACTATGGCTACACCTTC. The chain employs TRBV30 and TRBJ1-2; the D is unclear. Germline lookup yields CDR1 GTSNPN and CDR2 SVGIG (reference sequence). Trimming pared 0 bases from V and 2 bases from J, leaving 10 bases between. There are 14 residues in the CDR3.

This clonotype has just one count. Its ends do not fully match the called genes, so a read error is possible. This sequence joins TRBV7-8 and TRBJ1-2; weak D call: TRBD1 (6 bases). The CDR3 is 14 residues long. Germline CDR1 reads SGHVS; CDR2 reads FQNEAQ. The CDR3 spells CDSSLGRTDYGYTF. CDR3 in DNA: TGTGACAGCAGCTTAGGCCGGACAGACTATGGCTACACCTTC.

There are a few counts of this clonotype. One end of the junction varies from germline; a read error may be responsible. The chain is built from TRBV11-2 and TRBJ2-1; unclear D gene. The CDR3 extends over 13 amino acids. Germline CDR1 and CDR2: SGHAT and FQNNGV. This CDR3 reads CASSLGRFNEQFF. For the CDR3, the DNA is TGTGCCAGCAGTTTAGGACGGTTCAATGAGCAGTTCTTC.